Listed here are 13 T cell receptor beta chains from one sample, sequenced in a study of blood T cell repertoires in COVID-19. Assay: immunoSEQ multiplex PCR; the TCRdb copy retains only in-frame clones and omits some. The table has 300,000 to 450,000 clones, around nine tenths seen once; the top ten hold approximately 1%. Sequencing was done on a sample of PBMCs or T cells enriched from blood (not recorded which). The receptors stem from a young woman who had been exposed to COVID-19.

This clone appeared once. This sequence joins TRBV5-5 and TRBJ1-2; 11 bases match TRBD1. From germline, CDR1 is SGHKS and CDR2 YYEKEE (reference sequence). The J segment lost 5 bases and the V segment lost 0 bases, leaving 15 bases of the junction unmatched. This CDR3 has 19 residues. The CDR3 protein is CASSLEAQLGQGARYGYTF. CDR3 bases: TGTGCCAGCAGCTTGGAGGCCCAGCTAGGACAGGGGGCCAGGTATGGCTACACCTTC. The full variable domain, in which reference TRBV5-5 and TRBJ1-2 provide the parts outside the CDR3, is DAGVTQSPTHLIKTRGQQVTLRCSPISGHKSVSWYQQVLGQGPQFIFQYYEKEERGRGNFPDRFSARQFPNYSSELNVNALLLGDSALYLCASSLEAQLGQGARYGYTFGSGTRLTVV.

V is TRBV20-1 and J is TRBJ1-1, with D uncertain. Trimming shortened V by 5 bases and J by 10 bases, and 17 bases separated the two germline ends. This CDR3 region has 12 residues. Germline V gene sequence: CDR1 DFQATT, CDR2 SNEGSKA (reference sequence). The CDR3: CSAGVVRVGAFF. CDR3 DNA sequence: TGCAGTGCTGGTGTCGTGCGTGTCGGAGCTTTCTTT.

Notes on this clone: Different DNA sequences within this sample yield the same CDR3. This rearrangement joins TRBV5-1 to TRBJ1-1; D remains unclear. The V end lost 2 bases, the J end lost 1 base, and 6 bases lay between the germline ends. The CDR3 is 13 residues long. CDR1 and CDR2 from the germline V gene are SGHRS and YFSETQ. CDR3: CASSFEGNTEAFF. The CDR3 DNA is TGCGCCAGCAGCTTTGAGGGGAACACTGAAGCTTTCTTT.

The chain carries TRBV18 and TRBJ1-6; 8 bases align to TRBD1. V was clipped by 3 bases and J by 6 bases; unmatched bases: 4. Germline lookup yields CDR1 KGHSH and CDR2 LQKENI. The CDR3 runs to 15 residues. The CDR3 is CASSPGQGLNSPLHF. CDR3 nucleotides: TGTGCCAGCTCACCTGGACAGGGTCTTAATTCACCCCTCCACTTT.

The chain joins TRBV30 to TRBJ1-6; D is uncertain. Germline CDR1 reads GTSNPN; CDR2 reads SVGIG (reference sequence). V lost 4 bases to trimming and J lost 5 bases, with 9 bases between them. This CDR3 contains 13 residues. The CDR3 DNA follows: TGTGCCTGGAAAGGACTGGATAATTCACCCCTCCACTTT. It is translated as CAWKGLDNSPLHF.

The chain employs TRBV11-2 and TRBJ2-5, with D maybe TRBD2 (7 bases). Trimming cost V 0 bases and J 7 bases, with 15 bases left between them. CDR3 length: 15 residues. Germline V lookup: CDR1 SGHAT, CDR2 FQNNGV. For the CDR3, the DNA is TGTGCCAGCAGCTTAGACCCCGCGAGGGGGGGGACCCAGTACTTC. It specifies CASSLDPARGGTQYF.

J is TRBJ1-5 and V is TRBV9, with D possibly matching TRBD1 (6 bases). Trimming removed 0 bases at V and 7 bases at J, with 14 bases between. The CDR3 totals 15 residues. Germline V gene sequence: CDR1 SGDLS, CDR2 YYNGEE. The CDR3 DNA reads as TGTGCCAGCAGCGTAGGGGGAGGGGGGAACCAGCCCCAGCATTTT. It is translated as CASSVGGGGNQPQHF.

The chain carries TRBV12-3 or TRBV12-4 and TRBJ2-5; no definite D call. This CDR3 is 11 amino acids long. Trimming left V 2 bases short and J 6 bases short, with 4 bases between. In DNA, the CDR3 is TGTGCCAGCAGTTTATCAAAGACCCAGTACTTC. Its translation is CASSLSKTQYF.

The chain uses TRBV4-2 and TRBJ1-1, with D possibly TRBD1 on 5 matching bases. The CDR3 contains 14 residues. CDR1 is LGHNA, CDR2 YNFKEQ, per germline. The V gene lost 4 bases and the J gene lost 0 bases, with 9 bases spanning the gap. CDR3 DNA sequence: TGTGCCAGCAGCCGACAGAGTCTGAACACTGAAGCTTTCTTT. Translation gives CASSRQSLNTEAFF.

This chain connects TRBV4-2 to TRBJ2-7; D remains unclear. The V and J ends lost 0 bases and 5 bases respectively, with 14 bases between them. The CDR3 is 15 residues long. Germline V CDR1 and CDR2: LGHNA, YNFKEQ. Written as DNA, the CDR3 is TGTGCCAGCAGCCAAGATGGTAAGGATCGGGACGAGCAGTACTTC. It yields the protein CASSQDGKDRDEQYF.

This chain connects TRBV27 to TRBJ2-7; 11 bases are a match to TRBD1. Germline V gene data show CDR1 as MNHEY and CDR2 as SMNVEV (reference sequence). The CDR3 extends over 14 amino acids. Trimming removed 5 bases from V and 6 bases from J; junction bases left unmatched: 6. The DNA for the CDR3 is TGTGCCAGCAGTACCGTCGGGACAGGGGGCGAGCAGTACTTC. This encodes CASSTVGTGGEQYF.

This chain uses TRBV19 with TRBJ2-1; weak D call: TRBD2 (6 bases). The V and J ends lost 7 bases and 4 bases respectively, with 11 bases between them. CDR3 size: 13 residues. From germline, CDR1 is LNHDA and CDR2 SQIVND (reference sequence). The CDR3 loop is CASNRGDYNEQFF. The DNA for the CDR3 is TGTGCCAGTAATCGCGGGGATTACAATGAGCAGTTCTTC.

This rearrangement joins TRBV28 to TRBJ1-5; no reliable D call. This CDR3 contains 18 residues. V was trimmed by 10 bases and J by 2 bases, leaving 27 bases between them. CDR1 and CDR2 from the germline V gene are MDHEN and SYDVKM. In DNA, the CDR3 is TGTGCCACCCCTGATTTAGGCGGGTTTCCTCTCTGCAATCAGCCCCAGCATTTT. Its translation is CATPDLGGFPLCNQPQHF.